Following are 24 T cell receptor beta chains from one sample sequenced in a study of response to subunit inactivated influenza vaccine. TCRdb processed the RT-PCR reads anew with MiXCR; each CDR3 protein has one entry. The top ten hold approximately 14% of the sample, which has about 500,000 distinct CDR3 sequences, 13% seen once. The sequencing here drew on PBMCs from blood, taken roughly 6 weeks after vaccination. These receptors all stem from a middle-aged man who received an inactivated influenza vaccine.

This clonotype was counted a few times. This rearrangement joins TRBV5-1 to TRBJ2-2; D gene ambiguous. The germline V and J ends were trimmed by 4 bases and 3 bases, with 16 bases remaining between them. Looked up from germline, CDR1 is SGHRS and CDR2 is YFSETQ. CDR3 length: 16 amino acids. CDR3 nucleotide sequence: TGCGCCAGCAGCCCCTTCGCCGGGTGGGACACCGGGGAGCTGTTTTTT. This encodes CASSPFAGWDTGELFF.

The J gene is TRBJ2-2, the V gene TRBV6-2 or TRBV6-3, with unresolved D. The CDR3 contains 12 residues. Trimming pared 8 bases from V and 5 bases from J, leaving 9 bases between. Germline loops: CDR1 MNHEY, CDR2 SVGEGT. This CDR3 is CASERDTGELFF. The CDR3, as DNA: TGTGCCAGCGAAAGGGATACCGGGGAGCTGTTTTTT.

The rearrangement uses TRBV12-3 or TRBV12-4 and TRBJ2-1; the D is unclear. Trimming stripped 3 bases from V and 9 bases from J, with 6 bases between. CDR3 length equals 11 residues. The CDR3 DNA is TGTGCCAGCAGTTTTAGACTTGAGCAGTTCTTC. Encoded protein: CASSFRLEQFF.

This clonotype showed up just a few times. The gene calls are TRBV11-2 and TRBJ2-7; 7 bases fit TRBD2. Losses at the gene ends were 1 base for V and 3 bases for J; bases not matched to a gene: 9. Germline V lookup: CDR1 SGHAT, CDR2 FQNNGV. The CDR3 is 16 residues long. CDR3 residues: CASSLGPRGGIYEQYF. CDR3 DNA sequence: TGTGCCAGCAGCTTAGGCCCCCGGGGAGGGATCTACGAGCAGTACTTC.

This clonotype was seen ten or more times. V is TRBV6-1 and J is TRBJ1-3; D gene unclear. This CDR3 region has 15 residues. V gave up 7 bases and J gave up 4 bases, with 17 bases separating them. Germline V gene lookup returns CDR1 MNHNS and CDR2 SASEGT. CDR3 in amino acids: CASTSADLSGNTIYF. DNA of the CDR3: TGTGCCAGCACCTCGGCGGACTTATCCGGAAACACCATATATTTT.

The J gene is TRBJ2-7, the V gene TRBV12-3 or TRBV12-4; TRBD2 agrees at 8 bases. This CDR3 region has 14 residues. J was trimmed by 6 bases and V by 8 bases; bases with no gene match: 12. The CDR3 loop is CASGPGLARGEQYF. The CDR3 DNA reads TGTGCCAGCGGCCCAGGACTAGCTAGAGGCGAGCAGTACTTC.

The J gene is TRBJ2-5, the V gene TRBV9; D is perhaps TRBD2 (5 bases). Between the trimmed V and J ends, which lost 0 bases and 2 bases, there was a span of 11 bases. The CDR3 consists of 15 residues. Germline-derived CDR1 and CDR2 are SGDLS and YYNGEE. CDR3 nucleotide sequence: TGTGCCAGCAGCGTAGCCGGGGTCCCTCAAGAGACCCAGTACTTC. Translating gives CASSVAGVPQETQYF.

The sample holds a few counts of this clonotype. The chain uses TRBV29-1 and TRBJ2-4, with unresolved D. The germline V gene has CDR1 SQVTM and CDR2 ANQGSEA. The CDR3 sequence is 13 residues long. V was cut by 3 bases and J by 0 bases, with 6 bases left in between. In DNA, the CDR3 is TGCAGCGTTGAGGCAGGAGCCAAAAACATTCAGTACTTC. Its translation: CSVEAGAKNIQYF.

This clonotype has just a few counts. This sequence joins TRBV7-9 and TRBJ2-5, with a tentative D call TRBD2 (6 bases). The CDR3 covers 17 residues. V lost 10 bases and J 8 bases, leaving 32 bases between the germline ends. The V gene's germline CDR1 is SEHNR and CDR2 FQNEAQ (reference sequence). The CDR3 loop reads CATGGGKSGSTIFTQYF. Here the CDR3 DNA reads TGTGCCACCGGGGGAGGCAAATCGGGGTCAACCATTTTTACCCAGTACTTC. The full variable domain, completed using reference TRBV7-9 and TRBJ2-5, is DTGVSQNPRHKITKRGQNVTFRCDPISEHNRLYWYRQTLGQGPEFLTYFQNEAQLEKSRLLSDRFSAERPKGSFSTLEIQRTEQGDSAMYLCATGGGKSGSTIFTQYFGPGTRLLVL.

This clonotype was seen a handful of times. This chain connects TRBV20-1 to TRBJ2-7, with TRBD1 matching over 11 bases. The germline gives CDR1 DFQATT, CDR2 SNEGSKA (reference sequence). The CDR3 length is 15 residues. V was clipped by 6 bases and J by 2 bases; unmatched bases: 9. The DNA of the CDR3 is TGCAGTGCCCCCAGTAGGGACAGGGGGACCTACGAGCAGTACTTC. The encoded protein is CSAPSRDRGTYEQYF.

V is TRBV20-1 and J is TRBJ2-1, with D maybe TRBD2 (5 bases). Per germline, CDR1 DFQATT and CDR2 SNEGSKA (reference sequence). V was shortened by 0 bases and J by 4 bases, with 19 bases between the two germline ends. This CDR3 region has 17 residues. In nucleotides, the CDR3 is TGCAGTGCTAGAGATAGGGAGAATTGGGTCACTTACAATGAGCAGTTCTTC. Protein product: CSARDRENWVTYNEQFF.

This clonotype occurred many times. Sequence at one end of the junction differs from germline and may be a read error. This chain's CDR3 is CASSLGTVMNTEAFF. As DNA, the CDR3 is TGTGCCAGCAGCTTAGGGACAGTCATGAACACTGAAGCTTTCTTT. V gene TRBV12-3 or TRBV12-4 combines with J gene TRBJ1-1; TRBD1 agrees at 7 bases. The length of the CDR3 is 15 residues.

This clonotype was seen a few times. The chain links TRBV7-7 to TRBJ2-1; tentatively, D is TRBD2 (6 bases). V gave up 4 bases and J gave up 10 bases, with 11 bases separating them. This CDR3 region has 12 residues. Germline V gives CDR1 SSHAT, CDR2 FNYEAQ (reference sequence). CDR3 in amino acids: CASSSVAGEQFF. DNA for the CDR3: TGTGCCAGCAGCTCCGTCGCGGGGGAGCAGTTCTTC.

At least ten counts were recorded for this clonotype. V is TRBV12-3 or TRBV12-4 and J is TRBJ2-1, with D possibly TRBD2 on 6 matching bases. The CDR3 runs to 16 residues. V was pared by 6 bases and J by 9 bases, with 24 bases between. As DNA, the CDR3 is TGTGCCAGCAGCTCCGAAGGCCCGCTTGTGCGGGGTGAGCAGTTCTTC. Residues: CASSSEGPLVRGEQFF.

This clonotype was seen only a few times. The chain is built from TRBV24-1 and TRBJ2-1, with 10 bases fitting TRBD2. Germline CDR1 reads KGHDR; CDR2 reads SFDVKD. This CDR3 spans 16 amino acids. The trim removed 2 bases at V and 4 bases at J, leaving 4 bases unmatched. This CDR3 reads CATSDSSGSWYNEQFF. CDR3 coding DNA: TGTGCCACCAGTGATTCTAGCGGGAGTTGGTACAATGAGCAGTTCTTC.

This clonotype was counted between two and nine times. DNA of the CDR3: TGTGCCAGCGCCCCTGAGGTCCGCACCGGGGAGCTGTTTTTT. Amino acid sequence: CASAPEVRTGELFF. The chain joins TRBV7-6 to TRBJ2-2; D not resolved. Germline V gene sequence: CDR1 SGHVS, CDR2 FNYEAQ. This CDR3 spans 14 amino acids. V was trimmed by 8 bases and J by 4 bases, leaving 14 bases between them.

This chain uses TRBV27 with TRBJ2-1; no definite D call. Germline V CDR1 and CDR2: MNHEY, SMNVEV (reference sequence). This CDR3 is 14 amino acids long. Trimming left V 7 bases short and J 9 bases short, with 19 bases between. This chain's CDR3 is CASTSAGLSTEQFF. DNA for the CDR3: TGTGCCAGCACCTCCGCAGGTCTGAGCACTGAGCAGTTCTTC.

This clonotype was found a few times. The chain uses TRBV5-5 and TRBJ2-7; 8 nucleotides line up with TRBD1. CDR3 length: 18 amino acids. The germline CDR1 and CDR2 sequences are SGHKS and YYEKEE (reference sequence). Trimming cost V 1 base and J 2 bases; bases outside gene matches: 14. CDR3 coding DNA: TGTGCCAGCAGCTTGCAAGGGGCAGGGGGCGCCGGGACCTACGAGCAGTACTTC. This encodes CASSLQGAGGAGTYEQYF. Filled out from reference TRBV5-5 and TRBJ2-7, the complete variable domain reads DAGVTQSPTHLIKTRGQQVTLRCSPISGHKSVSWYQQVLGQGPQFIFQYYEKEERGRGNFPDRFSARQFPNYSSELNVNALLLGDSALYLCASSLQGAGGAGTYEQYFGPGTRLTVT.

The chain carries TRBV6-2 or TRBV6-3 and TRBJ2-7; no firm D call. The V and J ends lost 9 bases and 1 base respectively, with 10 bases between them. Germline-derived CDR1 and CDR2 are MNHEY and SVGEGT. The CDR3 consists of 12 residues. The DNA of the CDR3 is TGTGCCAGTCGCTACCGGTCCTACGAGCAGTACTTC. Encoded protein: CASRYRSYEQYF.

For the CDR3, the DNA is TGCGCCAGCAGCCAATTTATGAGTAGCAATCAGCCCCAGCATTTT. Translation gives CASSQFMSSNQPQHF. V and J are TRBV4-1 and TRBJ1-5, with no clear D. This CDR3 has 15 residues. Germline values: CDR1 MGHRA, CDR2 YSYEKL. V was pared by 2 bases and J by 0 bases, with 8 bases between.

This clonotype was recorded a few times. This chain links TRBV12-3 or TRBV12-4 with TRBJ2-1, with D perhaps matching TRBD1 or TRBD2 (5 bases each). CDR3 size: 16 residues. Trimming pared 0 bases from V and 0 bases from J, leaving 9 bases between. CDR3 DNA: TGTGCCAGCAGTTTAGCGCTGGGGGACTCCTACAATGAGCAGTTCTTC. This sequence encodes CASSLALGDSYNEQFF.

The chain couples TRBV20-1 to TRBJ1-5, with TRBD1 matching over 7 bases. Germline CDR1 reads DFQATT; CDR2 reads SNEGSKA (reference sequence). The V gene end was trimmed by 6 bases and the J gene end by 4 bases; junction bases not matched to a gene: 3. This CDR3 contains 12 residues. The DNA of the CDR3 is TGCAGTGCGGAGACAGGGAATCAGCCCCAGCATTTT. Encoded protein: CSAETGNQPQHF.

This chain joins TRBV20-1 and TRBJ1-6, with TRBD1 matching over 7 bases. Germline lookup yields CDR1 DFQATT and CDR2 SNEGSKA (reference sequence). This CDR3 has 16 residues. V lost 6 bases and J lost 7; bases outside the gene matches: 15. The DNA for the CDR3 is TGCAGTGCCAGTAAGGGACAGCCGGAGGAAAATTCACCCCTCCACTTT. Its protein product is CSASKGQPEENSPLHF.

This clonotype was counted between two and nine times. The chain has TRBV5-1 and TRBJ2-3; the match to TRBD1 covers 7 bases. Trimming at V came to 1 base and at J to 2 bases, leaving 7 bases not matched to a gene. The length of the CDR3 is 16 residues. Germline V lookup: CDR1 SGHRS, CDR2 YFSETQ. Here the CDR3 DNA reads TGCGCCAGCAGCTTGACAATCGGGACAGTCACAGATACGCAGTATTTT. This codes for CASSLTIGTVTDTQYF.